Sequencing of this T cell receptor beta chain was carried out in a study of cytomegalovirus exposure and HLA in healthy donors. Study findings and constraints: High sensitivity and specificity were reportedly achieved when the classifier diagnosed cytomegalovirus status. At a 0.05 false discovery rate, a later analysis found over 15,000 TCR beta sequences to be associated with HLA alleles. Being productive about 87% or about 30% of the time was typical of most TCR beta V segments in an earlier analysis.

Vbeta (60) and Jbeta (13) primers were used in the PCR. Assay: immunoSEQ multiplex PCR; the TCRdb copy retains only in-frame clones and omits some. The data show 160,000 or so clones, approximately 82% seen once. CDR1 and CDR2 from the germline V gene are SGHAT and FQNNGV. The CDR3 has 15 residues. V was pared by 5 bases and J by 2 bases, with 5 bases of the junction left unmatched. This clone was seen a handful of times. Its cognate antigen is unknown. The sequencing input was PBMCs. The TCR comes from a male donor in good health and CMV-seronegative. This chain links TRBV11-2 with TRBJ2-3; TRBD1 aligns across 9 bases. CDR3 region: CASSITGGNTDTQYF. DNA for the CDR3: TGTGCCAGCAGCATAACAGGGGGCAACACAGATACGCAGTATTTT.